The rows below give T cell receptor beta chains drawn from one sample of a study of blood T cell repertoires in COVID-19. The method was immunoSEQ multiplex PCR; TCRdb's version includes in-frame clones alone and lacks a portion of them. This table holds under 90,000 clones, roughly 80% found once. The specimen sequenced was peripheral blood. These receptors were taken from a woman older than 75 with active or convalescent COVID-19. CDR3s include the opening cysteine and the closing phenylalanine or tryptophan. D genes are given only for firm matches. Expanded clones are given a class, and other clones once, few, many or no size at all.

cdr3_aa cdr3_nt v_call d_call j_call clone_size
CAGRGPGGWEFF TGTGCCGGGCGGGGACCAGGGGGGTGGGAGTTCTTC TRBV25-1 NA TRBJ2-1 NA
CASGLRGARGTDTQYF TGTGCCAGCGGGCTACGGGGGGCGAGGGGCACAGATACGCAGTATTTT TRBV27 NA TRBJ2-3 few
CASSPPGTGAYEQYF TGTGCCAGCAGCCCACCCGGGACAGGGGCCTACGAGCAGTACTTC TRBV6-2/TRBV6-3 TRBD1 TRBJ2-7 few
CASSFPSGGIDEQYF TGTGCCAGCAGCTTTCCTTCGGGCGGGATTGACGAGCAGTACTTC TRBV11-2 NA TRBJ2-7 NA
CASSPPGQGALNTEAFF TGTGCCAGCTCACCTCCGGGACAGGGGGCTCTGAACACTGAAGCTTTCTTT TRBV18 TRBD1 TRBJ1-1 NA
CASSIPRTSGNDEQFF TGTGCCAGTAGTATTCCCCGGACTAGCGGGAACGATGAGCAGTTCTTC TRBV19 TRBD2 TRBJ2-1 NA
CASSKLAGAYNEQFF TGTGCCAGCAGTAAACTAGCGGGAGCCTACAATGAGCAGTTCTTC TRBV2 TRBD2 TRBJ2-1 NA
CASSQDGQNYGYTF TGCGCCAGCAGCCAAGATGGGCAAAACTATGGCTACACCTTC TRBV4-3 NA TRBJ1-2 NA
CASSERLAGRDEQFF TGTGCCAGCAGTGAACGGCTAGCGGGTAGGGATGAGCAGTTCTTC TRBV2 TRBD2 TRBJ2-1 NA
CASSYLGAHSYNEQFF TGTGCCAGCAGTTACTTGGGGGCCCACTCCTACAATGAGCAGTTCTTC TRBV28 NA TRBJ2-1 NA
CASSVSGAGEYGYTF TGTGCCAGCAGTGTCTCAGGGGCAGGGGAGTATGGCTACACCTTC TRBV6-4 NA TRBJ1-2 NA
CASSTSPNYGYTF TGTGCCAGCAGTACCAGTCCTAACTATGGCTACACCTTC TRBV6-6 NA TRBJ1-2 NA
CASSLQGPSEAFF TGTGCCAGCAGCTTACAGGGGCCCTCTGAAGCTTTCTTT TRBV7-9 NA TRBJ1-1 NA